This entry features one TCR beta chain sequence. Its antigen is not known. Pregnant or lactating patients were excluded, as were those with uncontrolled infection or other autoimmune disease. Every diagnosis used clinical symptoms, serum thyroxine and TRAb, thyroid ultrasound and orbital computed tomography. This sample is part of a study of T cells in Graves' hyperthyroidism and ophthalmopathy. Regarding the study as a whole: Most expanded thyroid clonotypes above 0.001 recurred in blood.

This CDR3 spans 15 amino acids. Unmatched junction bases numbered 11, after V lost 5 bases and J lost 7 bases. Amplified TCR beta CDR3 regions derived from RNA transcripts. In the first-round RT-PCR of the TCR CDR3, the HTBI primer set was used. One entry per CDR3 protein results from TCRdb running MiXCR on the multiplex PCR reads. The sample holds about half a million distinct CDR3 sequences, more than 20% seen once. V and J are TRBV12-3 or TRBV12-4 and TRBJ2-7, with TRBD1 identical over 10 bases. The sequenced material came from blood. The TCR comes from a man younger than 30 with Graves' hyperthyroidism. The CDR3: CASSESGTGVEEQYF. For the CDR3, the DNA is TGTGCCAGCAGTGAAAGTGGGACAGGGGTTGAAGAGCAGTACTTC.